The 7 T cell receptor beta chains listed next were all sequenced from one sample in a study. Method: immunoSEQ multiplex PCR; TCRdb's copy keeps in-frame clones and lacks some. The sample has approximately 53,000 clones; 93% are singletons. The sequenced sample consisted of PBMCs. The source of these receptors is a man between 35 and 55 years old with rheumatoid arthritis.

The CDR3 DNA reads as TGTGCCAGCAGCCCAGGGGTTAATGAGCAGTTCTTC. It encodes CASSPGVNEQFF. This chain uses TRBV5-4 with TRBJ2-1, with a weak D call TRBD1 (6 bases). The CDR3 length is 12 residues. Per germline, CDR1 SGHNT and CDR2 YYREEE (reference sequence). The V gene lost 4 bases and the J gene lost 7 bases, with 9 bases spanning the gap.

The rearrangement links TRBV3-1 (or the pseudogene TRBV3-2) to TRBJ2-7, with 10 nucleotides matching TRBD1. The CDR3 is made up of 19 amino acids. Losses at the gene ends were 1 base for V and 0 bases for J; bases not matched to a gene: 12. The germline CDR1 and CDR2 sequences are LGHDT and YNNKEL (reference sequence). The CDR3 coding sequence is TGTGCCAGCAGCCAAGCAAGGCGTACGGGACAGGGGTCCTCCTACGAGCAGTACTTC. Protein product: CASSQARRTGQGSSYEQYF.

This clone was seen a single time. The chain carries TRBV15 and TRBJ2-7, with 8 bases that match TRBD1. CDR1 and CDR2 (germline): LNHNV, YYDKDF (reference sequence). The length of the CDR3 is 13 residues. The trim removed 4 bases at V and 2 bases at J, leaving 1 base unmatched. CDR3 loop: CATSKQGAYEQYF. The CDR3 DNA follows: TGTGCCACCAGCAAACAGGGGGCCTACGAGCAGTACTTC.

The chain employs TRBV15 and TRBJ1-4, with D unclear. CDR3 length: 15 amino acids. Between the trimmed V and J ends, which lost 5 bases and 4 bases, there was a span of 14 bases. Per germline, CDR1 LNHNV and CDR2 YYDKDF (reference sequence). DNA for the CDR3: TGTGCCACCAGCGGACGGACGGCAGATAATGAAAAACTGTTTTTT. Translated, it gives CATSGRTADNEKLFF.

The chain couples TRBV6-5 to TRBJ1-1; tentative D call: TRBD1 (6 bases). CDR1 MNHEY and CDR2 SVGAGI come from the germline V gene. This CDR3 contains 11 residues. The V end was cut by 8 bases, the J end by 5 bases, with 9 bases between. CDR3 loop: CASEGETEAFF. CDR3 DNA: TGTGCCAGCGAGGGGGAGACTGAAGCTTTCTTT.

This clone was picked up one time. The chain uses TRBV30 and TRBJ1-5; TRBD1 is a possible D gene (5 bases). Trimming removed 1 base at V and 5 bases at J, with 6 bases between. The CDR3 is 12 residues long. Germline V gene data show CDR1 as GTSNPN and CDR2 as SVGIG (reference sequence). Here the CDR3 reads CAWSEGHQPQHF. CDR3 coding DNA: TGTGCCTGGAGTGAGGGACATCAGCCCCAGCATTTT.

The chain links TRBV27 to TRBJ2-5, with D possibly TRBD2 on 6 matching bases. CDR1 and CDR2 (germline): MNHEY, SMNVEV (reference sequence). V lost 0 bases and J 4 bases, leaving 9 bases between the germline ends. The CDR3 loop spans 14 amino acids. This CDR3 is CASSLSGRGETQYF. CDR3 nucleotides: TGTGCCAGCAGTTTATCAGGGCGGGGAGAGACCCAGTACTTC.